Listed below are T cell receptor beta chains from one sample, sequenced in a study of spatial heterogeneity in lung cancer. In TCRdb, the 5' RACE reads were re-called with MiXCR into one record per CDR3 protein. The sample has around 92,000 distinct CDR3 sequences, 9.5% to 15% seen once. The input for sequencing was PBMCs, taken at surgery. These receptors originate from a male donor with early-stage non-small cell lung cancer. CDR3s include the opening cysteine and the closing phenylalanine or tryptophan. Each record gives: V gene, clone size, J gene, CDR3 length, D gene, CDR3 protein, CDR3 DNA. D genes are given only for firm matches. The size field is filled for only some rows; it gives once, few, many or a size class.

TRBV7-2	.	TRBJ2-3	15	.	CASSLGARDTDTQYF	TGTGCCAGCAGCTTAGGGGCCCGAGACACAGATACGCAGTATTTT
TRBV4-3	many	TRBJ2-7	14	.	CASSQPGASSEQYF	TGCGCCAGCAGCCAGCCCGGGGCTAGCAGCGAGCAGTACTTC
TRBV7-9	many	TRBJ1-1	13	TRBD1	CASSETGFTEAFF	TGTGCCAGCAGCGAGACAGGGTTCACTGAAGCTTTCTTT
TRBV12-3/TRBV12-4	many	TRBJ2-7	16	TRBD2	CASSFRTSGSSYEQYF	TGTGCCAGCAGTTTCAGGACTAGCGGGAGTTCCTACGAGCAGTACTTC
TRBV5-6	.	TRBJ2-7	14	.	CASSPHSVVYEQYF	TGTGCCAGCAGCCCCCATTCCGTTGTTTACGAGCAGTACTTC
TRBV5-1	few	TRBJ2-1	15	TRBD1	CASSPGTGRYNEQFF	TGCGCCAGCAGCCCCGGGACAGGGCGCTACAATGAGCAGTTCTTC
TRBV2	few	TRBJ1-1	13	TRBD1	CASSTTGVTEAFF	TGTGCCAGCAGTACAACAGGGGTCACTGAAGCTTTCTTT
TRBV3-1	few	TRBJ2-5	14	TRBD2	CASRLAGMQETQYF	TGTGCCAGCAGACTAGCGGGGATGCAAGAGACCCAGTACTTC
TRBV7-6	few	TRBJ1-2	13	.	CASSLDPNGGYTF	TGTGCCAGCAGCTTAGACCCTAATGGTGGCTACACCTTC
TRBV4-1	.	TRBJ1-2	16	TRBD1	CASSQGPGGADYGYTF	TGCGCCAGCAGCCAAGGCCCAGGGGGCGCAGACTATGGCTACACCTTC
TRBV5-1	.	TRBJ2-1	15	.	CASSPGDTSYNEQFF	TGCGCCAGCAGTCCGGGAGACACCTCCTACAATGAGCAGTTCTTC
TRBV28	few	TRBJ1-4	14	.	CASSQTTTNEKLFF	TGTGCCAGCAGTCAGACCACAACTAATGAAAAACTGTTTTTT